These T cell receptor beta chains were read from a single sample in a study of lymphopenia after photon versus proton radiotherapy. The data were produced by immunoSEQ multiplex PCR, yet TCRdb's version contains in-frame clones alone and is incomplete. The sample includes more than 20,000 clones, around 83% of them seen just once. Source: peripheral blood, taken from a patient treated with photon-based radiotherapy. These receptors all stem from a woman in her fifties or sixties with pancreatic cancer. Each CDR3 is given without its conserved first and last residue.

j_gene	v_gene	CDR3aa
TRBJ1-2	TRBV2	ASSEDRGNYGYT
TRBJ2-2	TRBV7-9	ASSLGANTGELF
TRBJ1-1	TRBV29-1	SVGQGALMNTEAF
TRBJ2-7	TRBV6-5	ASESGSGPYEQY
TRBJ2-1	TRBV10-3	AISEPDRGDNEQF
TRBJ2-2	TRBV7-9	ASSFPGLAGGGTGELF
TRBJ2-5	TRBV6-4	AGGRRDQY
TRBJ2-1	TRBV2	ASSENPNYNEQF
TRBJ2-7	TRBV5-4	ASSSRQGHEQY
TRBJ1-1	TRBV14	ASSPIFAEAF
TRBJ2-7	TRBV4-1	ASGGGRRGSYEQY
TRBJ2-2	TRBV19	ASSTHRVPTRGNTGELF
TRBJ2-7	TRBV7-9	ASSGTGGGEQY
TRBJ2-7	TRBV5-1	ASRSPGQGRYEQY
TRBJ1-4	TRBV19	ASRTTGITNEKLF
TRBJ2-3	TRBV9	ASSPTLGSTDTQY
TRBJ1-1	TRBV9	ASSVAEEKFDTEAF
TRBJ1-4	TRBV15	ATSRRSRATNEKLF
TRBJ2-2	TRBV9	ASSLGSNTGELF
TRBJ2-5	TRBV5-5	ASSLVQDAQETQY
TRBJ2-3	TRBV18	ASSPLKFYSTDTQY
TRBJ2-3	TRBV7-8	ASRGGDTSTDTQY
TRBJ1-2	TRBV29-1	SVDDSGLNYGYT
TRBJ2-1	TRBV29-1	SVDGRPLGTDEQF